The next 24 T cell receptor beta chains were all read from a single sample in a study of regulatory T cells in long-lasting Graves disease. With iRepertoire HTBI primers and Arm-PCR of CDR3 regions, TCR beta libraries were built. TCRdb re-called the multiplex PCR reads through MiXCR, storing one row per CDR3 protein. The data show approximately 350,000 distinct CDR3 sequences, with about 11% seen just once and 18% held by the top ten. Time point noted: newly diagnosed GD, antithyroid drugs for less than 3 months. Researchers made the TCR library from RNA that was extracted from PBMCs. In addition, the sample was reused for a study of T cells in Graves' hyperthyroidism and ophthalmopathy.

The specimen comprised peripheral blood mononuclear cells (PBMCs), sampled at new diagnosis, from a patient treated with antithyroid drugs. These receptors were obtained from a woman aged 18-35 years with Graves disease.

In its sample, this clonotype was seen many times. CDR3 sequence (DNA): TGTGCCAGCAGGGGACGGGAAAGTGAGCAGTTCTTC. Its protein product is CASRGRESEQFF. The genes are TRBV6-1 and TRBJ2-1; D is perhaps TRBD1 or TRBD2 (5 bases each). Germline V gene lookup returns CDR1 MNHNS and CDR2 SASEGT. Trimming took 6 bases from V and 9 from J, leaving 12 bases between them. This CDR3 is 12 amino acids long.

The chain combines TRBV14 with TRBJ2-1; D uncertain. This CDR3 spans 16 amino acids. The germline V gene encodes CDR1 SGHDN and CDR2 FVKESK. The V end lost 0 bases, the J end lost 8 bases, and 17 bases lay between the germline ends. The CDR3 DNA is TGTGCCAGCAGCCAAGATCCAAGGGCAATTCGCGATGAGCAGTTCTTC. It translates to CASSQDPRAIRDEQFF.

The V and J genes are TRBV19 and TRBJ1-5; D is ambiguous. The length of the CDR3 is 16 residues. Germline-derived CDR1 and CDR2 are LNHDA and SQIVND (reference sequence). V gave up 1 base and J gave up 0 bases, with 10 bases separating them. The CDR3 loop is CASSIVWKNSNQPQHF. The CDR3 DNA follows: TGTGCCAGTAGTATAGTCTGGAAAAATAGCAATCAGCCCCAGCATTTT.

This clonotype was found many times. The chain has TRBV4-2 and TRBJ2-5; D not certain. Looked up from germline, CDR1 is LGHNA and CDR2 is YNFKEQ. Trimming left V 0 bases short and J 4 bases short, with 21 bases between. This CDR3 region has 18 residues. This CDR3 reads CASSQDGSAPGRLETQYF. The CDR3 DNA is TGTGCCAGCAGCCAAGACGGTTCGGCTCCCGGACGGCTAGAGACCCAGTACTTC.

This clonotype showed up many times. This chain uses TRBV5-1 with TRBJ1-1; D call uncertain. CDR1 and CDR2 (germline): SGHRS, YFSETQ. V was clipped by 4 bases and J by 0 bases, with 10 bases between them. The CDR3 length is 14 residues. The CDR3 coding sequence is TGCGCCAGCAGCCCGACCACACTGAACACTGAAGCTTTCTTT. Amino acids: CASSPTTLNTEAFF.

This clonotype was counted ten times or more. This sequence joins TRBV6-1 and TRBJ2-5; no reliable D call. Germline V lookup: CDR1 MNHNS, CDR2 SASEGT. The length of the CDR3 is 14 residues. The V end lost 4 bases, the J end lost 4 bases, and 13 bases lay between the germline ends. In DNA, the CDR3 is TGTGCCAGCAGTGGAGGTCTCCGGCTAGAGACCCAGTACTTC. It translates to CASSGGLRLETQYF.

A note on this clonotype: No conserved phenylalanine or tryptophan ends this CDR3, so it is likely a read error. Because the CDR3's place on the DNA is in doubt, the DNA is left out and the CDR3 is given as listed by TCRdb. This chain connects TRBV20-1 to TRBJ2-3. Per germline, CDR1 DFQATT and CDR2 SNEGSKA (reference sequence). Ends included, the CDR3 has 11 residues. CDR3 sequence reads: CSARVQSSILL.

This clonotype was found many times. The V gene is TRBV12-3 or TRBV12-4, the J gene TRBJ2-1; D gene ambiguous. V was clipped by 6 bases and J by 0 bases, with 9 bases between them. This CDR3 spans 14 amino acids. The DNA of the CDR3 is TGTGCCAGCAGCGCAAGACTCTCCTACAATGAGCAGTTCTTC. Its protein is CASSARLSYNEQFF.

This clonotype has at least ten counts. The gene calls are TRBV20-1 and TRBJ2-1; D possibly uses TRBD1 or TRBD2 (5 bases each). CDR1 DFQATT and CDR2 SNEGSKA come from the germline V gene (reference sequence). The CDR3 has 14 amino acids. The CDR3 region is CSANSGTSNNEQFF. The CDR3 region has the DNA TGCAGCGCAAATTCCGGGACCTCTAACAATGAGCAGTTCTTC.

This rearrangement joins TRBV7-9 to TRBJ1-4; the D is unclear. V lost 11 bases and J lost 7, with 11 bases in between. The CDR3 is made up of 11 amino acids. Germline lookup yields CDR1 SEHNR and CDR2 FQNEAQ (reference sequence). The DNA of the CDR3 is TGTGCCGAGAAGTGGGGTGAAAAACTGTTTTTT. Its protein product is CAEKWGEKLFF.

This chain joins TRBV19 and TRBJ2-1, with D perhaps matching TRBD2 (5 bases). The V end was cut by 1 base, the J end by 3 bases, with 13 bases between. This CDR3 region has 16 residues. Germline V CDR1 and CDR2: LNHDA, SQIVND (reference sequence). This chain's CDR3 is CASSIVSLGGYNEQFF. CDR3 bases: TGTGCCAGTAGTATAGTTTCACTAGGAGGCTACAATGAGCAGTTCTTC.

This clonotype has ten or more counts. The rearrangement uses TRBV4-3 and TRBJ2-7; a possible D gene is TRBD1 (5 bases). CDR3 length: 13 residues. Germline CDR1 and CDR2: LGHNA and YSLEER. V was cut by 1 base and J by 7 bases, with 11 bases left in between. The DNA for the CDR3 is TGCGCCAGCAGCCAAGTCCCAAGGGGTGAGCAGTACTTC. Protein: CASSQVPRGEQYF.

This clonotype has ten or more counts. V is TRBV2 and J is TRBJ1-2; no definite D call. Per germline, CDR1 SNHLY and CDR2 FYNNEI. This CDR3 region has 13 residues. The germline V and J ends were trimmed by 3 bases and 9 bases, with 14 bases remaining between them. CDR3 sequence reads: CASSDAGVGSYTF. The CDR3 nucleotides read TGTGCCAGCAGTGACGCGGGTGTTGGAAGCTACACCTTC.

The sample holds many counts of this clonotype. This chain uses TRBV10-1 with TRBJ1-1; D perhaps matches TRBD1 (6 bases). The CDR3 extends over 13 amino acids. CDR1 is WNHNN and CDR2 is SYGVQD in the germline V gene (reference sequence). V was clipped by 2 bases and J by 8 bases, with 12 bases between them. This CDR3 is CASSESTGLEAFF. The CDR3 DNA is TGCGCCAGCAGTGAGAGTACAGGGTTGGAAGCTTTCTTT.

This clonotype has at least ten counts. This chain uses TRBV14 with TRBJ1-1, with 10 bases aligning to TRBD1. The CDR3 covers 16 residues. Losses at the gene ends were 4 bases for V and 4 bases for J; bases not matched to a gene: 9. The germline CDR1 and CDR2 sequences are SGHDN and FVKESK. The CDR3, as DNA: TGTGCCAGCAGCCCCGATCCTCGGACAGGGGGCACTGAAGCTTTCTTT. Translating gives CASSPDPRTGGTEAFF.

CDR3 bases: TGCGCCAGCAGCCAAGTTGGGGCTAGCGGGAGGAAGAATGAGCAGTTCTTC. It codes for CASSQVGASGRKNEQFF. The V gene is TRBV4-1, the J gene TRBJ2-1; 11 positions match TRBD2. The CDR3 has 17 residues. With V trimmed by 1 base and J by 7 bases, 9 bases remained unmatched. The germline V gene encodes CDR1 MGHRA and CDR2 YSYEKL.

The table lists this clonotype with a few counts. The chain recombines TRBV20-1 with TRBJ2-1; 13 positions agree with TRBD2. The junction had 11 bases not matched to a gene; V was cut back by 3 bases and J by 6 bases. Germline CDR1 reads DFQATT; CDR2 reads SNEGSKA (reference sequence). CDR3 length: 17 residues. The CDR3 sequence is CSARALAGGPPLNEQFF. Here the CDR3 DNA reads TGCAGTGCTAGGGCACTAGCGGGAGGGCCCCCCCTCAATGAGCAGTTCTTC.

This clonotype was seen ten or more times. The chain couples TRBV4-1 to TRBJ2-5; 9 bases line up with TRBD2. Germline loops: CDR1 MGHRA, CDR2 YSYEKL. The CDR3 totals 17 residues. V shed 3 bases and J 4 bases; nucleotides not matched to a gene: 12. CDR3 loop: CASSHPGLGAGGETQYF. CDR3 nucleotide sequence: TGCGCCAGCAGCCACCCCGGACTAGGAGCGGGAGGAGAGACCCAGTACTTC.

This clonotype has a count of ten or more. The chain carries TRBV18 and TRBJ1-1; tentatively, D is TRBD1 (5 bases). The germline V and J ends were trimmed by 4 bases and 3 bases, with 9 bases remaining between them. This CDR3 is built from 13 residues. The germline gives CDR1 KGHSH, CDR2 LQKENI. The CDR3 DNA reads TGTGCCAGCTCACGGGCGACAGACACTGAAGCTTTCTTT. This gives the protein CASSRATDTEAFF.

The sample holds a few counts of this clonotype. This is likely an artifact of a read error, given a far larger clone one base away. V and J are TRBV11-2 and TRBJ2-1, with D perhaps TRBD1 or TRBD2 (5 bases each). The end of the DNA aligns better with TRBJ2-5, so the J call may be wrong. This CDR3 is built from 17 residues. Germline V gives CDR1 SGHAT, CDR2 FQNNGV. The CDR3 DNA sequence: TGTGCCAGCAGCCCCCCGGGGACCCGCGTAGGTTTAGAGGCCCAGTACTTC. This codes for CASSPPGTRVGLEAQYF.

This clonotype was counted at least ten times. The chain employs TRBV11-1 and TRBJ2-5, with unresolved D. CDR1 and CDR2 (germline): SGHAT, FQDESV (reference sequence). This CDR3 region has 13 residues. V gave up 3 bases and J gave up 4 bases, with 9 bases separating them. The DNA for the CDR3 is TGTGCCAGCAGCTTTAGTCCAACAGAGACCCAGTACTTC. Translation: CASSFSPTETQYF.

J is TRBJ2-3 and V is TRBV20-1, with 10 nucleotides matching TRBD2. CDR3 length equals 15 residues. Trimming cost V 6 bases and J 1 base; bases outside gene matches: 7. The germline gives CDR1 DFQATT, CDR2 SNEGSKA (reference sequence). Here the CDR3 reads CSAPLAGWGTDTQYF. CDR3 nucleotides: TGCAGTGCCCCACTAGCGGGGTGGGGCACAGATACGCAGTATTTT.

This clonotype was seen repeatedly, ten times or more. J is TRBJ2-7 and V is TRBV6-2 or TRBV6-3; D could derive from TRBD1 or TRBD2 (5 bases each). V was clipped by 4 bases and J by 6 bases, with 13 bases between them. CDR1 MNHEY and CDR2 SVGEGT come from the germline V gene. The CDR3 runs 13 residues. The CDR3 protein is CASSSLRGSEQYF. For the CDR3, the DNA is TGTGCCAGCAGTTCCCTTCGGGGCTCCGAGCAGTACTTC.

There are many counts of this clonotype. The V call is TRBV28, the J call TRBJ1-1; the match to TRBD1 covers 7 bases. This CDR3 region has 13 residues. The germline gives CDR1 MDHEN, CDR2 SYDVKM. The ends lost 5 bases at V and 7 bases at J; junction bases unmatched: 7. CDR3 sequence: CASSLGQAFEAFF. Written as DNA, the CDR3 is TGTGCCAGCAGTCTAGGACAGGCATTTGAAGCTTTCTTT.